This passage covers 9 T cell receptor beta chains from one sample sequenced in a study of OX40 agonist ivuxolimab in advanced cancers. Assay: immunoSEQ multiplex PCR; the TCRdb copy retains only in-frame clones and omits some. In the table there are some 40,000 clones, roughly nine tenths of which are singletons. Sample: CD4+ or CD8+ T cells sorted from blood, taken in a trial of the OX40 agonist ivuxolimab. These receptors were obtained from an adult with an advanced solid tumor such as melanoma, head and neck, liver or kidney cancer.

V gene TRBV9 combines with J gene TRBJ2-5, with D perhaps matching TRBD1 or TRBD2 (5 bases each). Trimming took 0 bases from V and 2 from J, leaving 5 bases between them. The CDR3 has 13 amino acids. Germline loops: CDR1 SGDLS, CDR2 YYNGEE. The chain's CDR3 is CASSVGGQETQYF. The DNA for the CDR3 is TGTGCCAGCAGCGTAGGGGGGCAAGAGACCCAGTACTTC.

A single count supports this clone. This rearrangement joins TRBV5-1 to TRBJ2-7; 9 bases map to TRBD1. The ends lost 7 bases at V and 3 bases at J; junction bases unmatched: 5. The germline V gene encodes CDR1 SGHRS and CDR2 YFSETQ. This CDR3 has 13 amino acids. DNA of the CDR3: TGCGCCAGCGGACAGGGGCAAAGCTACGAGCAGTACTTC. This encodes CASGQGQSYEQYF.

This chain uses TRBV28 with TRBJ1-2; D is unclear. The CDR3 totals 13 residues. V was clipped by 6 bases and J by 4 bases, with 12 bases between them. Germline CDR1 MDHEN, CDR2 SYDVKM. The CDR3 DNA sequence: TGTGCCAGCAGCAATGACAAGACCTATGGCTACACCTTC. Protein sequence: CASSNDKTYGYTF.

The chain carries TRBV15 and TRBJ2-7; 11 bases are shared with TRBD2. The germline V gene encodes CDR1 LNHNV and CDR2 YYDKDF (reference sequence). With 2 bases clipped from V and 4 bases from J, the junction kept 7 bases outside the gene matches. CDR3 size: 16 residues. CDR3 bases: TGTGCCACCAGCAGATCCTTAGCGGGAGGGCCGTACGAGCAGTACTTC. Amino acids: CATSRSLAGGPYEQYF.

The gene calls are TRBV28 and TRBJ2-1; 7 nucleotides line up with TRBD1. The V gene end was trimmed by 6 bases and the J gene end by 2 bases; junction bases not matched to a gene: 7. The CDR3 covers 15 residues. Germline values: CDR1 MDHEN, CDR2 SYDVKM. The CDR3 is CASRDPTGTYNEQFF. For the CDR3, the DNA is TGTGCCAGCAGAGACCCGACAGGGACCTACAATGAGCAGTTCTTC. The full variable domain, rest sourced from reference TRBV28 and TRBJ2-1, is DVKVTQSSRYLVKRTGEKVFLECVQDMDHENMFWYRQDPGLGLRLIYFSYDVKMKEKGDIPEGYSVSREKKERFSLILESASTNQTSMYLCASRDPTGTYNEQFFGPGTRLTVL.

The gene calls are TRBV2 and TRBJ1-4; the D is unclear. V was trimmed by 8 bases and J by 0 bases, leaving 7 bases between them. This CDR3 comprises 13 residues. CDR1 is SNHLY, CDR2 FYNNEI, per germline. The CDR3 loop reads CASEGSTNEKLFF. CDR3 DNA: TGTGCCAGCGAAGGTTCAACTAATGAAAAACTGTTTTTT.

This chain uses TRBV13 with TRBJ1-1; no clear D. The CDR3 sequence is 14 residues long. Trimming removed 8 bases at V and 3 bases at J, with 16 bases between. Germline V gene lookup returns CDR1 PRHDT and CDR2 FYEKMQ (reference sequence). CDR3 DNA sequence: TGTGCCAGCCTGCCGATGGGCGAGGACACTGAAGCTTTCTTT. Translating gives CASLPMGEDTEAFF. The whole variable domain, filled in from reference TRBV13 and TRBJ1-1, reads AAGVIQSPRHLIKEKRETATLKCYPIPRHDTVYWYQQGPGQDPQFLISFYEKMQSDKGSIPDRFSAQQFSDYHSELNMSSLELGDSALYFCASLPMGEDTEAFFGQGTRLTVV.

This chain links TRBV5-8 with TRBJ1-1, with D possibly matching TRBD1 (5 bases). Per germline, CDR1 SGHTS and CDR2 YDEGEE. Trimming pared 0 bases from V and 1 base from J, leaving 19 bases between. The CDR3 loop spans 18 amino acids. The CDR3 nucleotides read TGTGCCAGCAGCTTGGCAAACAGGCGTGGGATTCGGAACACTGAAGCTTTCTTT. Its translation is CASSLANRRGIRNTEAFF.

In its sample, this clone was seen a few times. V is TRBV29-1 and J is TRBJ1-1; TRBD1 might be the D (6 bases). The CDR3 totals 13 residues. Germline V gene sequence: CDR1 SQVTM, CDR2 ANQGSEA. V shed 3 bases and J shed 5 bases, with 13 bases lying between them. CDR3 in DNA: TGCAGCGTTGAGGGGGGGGCTTGGACTGAAGCTTTCTTT. It yields the protein CSVEGGAWTEAFF.